Listed below are T cell receptor beta chains from one sample, sequenced in a study of shared clonotypes between healthy human individuals. Sequenced by immunoSEQ multiplex PCR; TCRdb stores in-frame clones only, minus some. There are 520,000 or so clones in the sample; approximately 85% occur only once, and approximately 12% lies in the top ten. Sample: PBMCs. Every receptor here comes from a woman in her thirties or forties in good health. Some clones in this sample may be carry-over from other donors' samples. Both conserved end residues are part of each CDR3. D genes are given only for firm matches. The size entry is marked missing in some rows and otherwise reads once, few, many or a size class.

v_call: TRBV28; clone_size: .; j_call: TRBJ2-7; d_call: TRBD2; cdr3_aa: CASSLQWREGQYEQYF
v_call: TRBV10-3; clone_size: .; j_call: TRBJ1-4; d_call: .; cdr3_aa: CATRGETNEKLFF
v_call: TRBV30; clone_size: .; j_call: TRBJ2-2; d_call: TRBD2; cdr3_aa: CAWSAAGLAGSGELFF
v_call: TRBV5-4; clone_size: .; j_call: TRBJ1-2; d_call: .; cdr3_aa: CASSFLQGYGYTF
v_call: TRBV7-2; clone_size: .; j_call: TRBJ2-2; d_call: TRBD2; cdr3_aa: CASSLGAGSTGELFF
v_call: TRBV4-2; clone_size: .; j_call: TRBJ2-7; d_call: .; cdr3_aa: CASSQGNRVPSYEQYF
v_call: TRBV6-5; clone_size: .; j_call: TRBJ2-7; d_call: TRBD1; cdr3_aa: CASSETGGTYEQYF
v_call: TRBV7-9; clone_size: .; j_call: TRBJ1-2; d_call: TRBD1; cdr3_aa: CASSLDAGGRNGYTF
v_call: TRBV11-2; clone_size: .; j_call: TRBJ2-7; d_call: .; cdr3_aa: CASSLDPSSYEQYF
v_call: TRBV29-1; clone_size: .; j_call: TRBJ2-7; d_call: TRBD2; cdr3_aa: CSVGRGGSGSYEQYF
v_call: TRBV7-9; clone_size: .; j_call: TRBJ1-2; d_call: .; cdr3_aa: CASSLFLIRTRADYGYTF
v_call: TRBV7-2; clone_size: .; j_call: TRBJ1-4; d_call: .; cdr3_aa: CASSLGGIASEKLFF
v_call: TRBV5-1; clone_size: few; j_call: TRBJ2-1; d_call: .; cdr3_aa: CASSLGQTSNEQFF
v_call: TRBV9; clone_size: .; j_call: TRBJ1-3; d_call: .; cdr3_aa: CASSVDGNLAGNTIYF
v_call: TRBV28; clone_size: .; j_call: TRBJ2-7; d_call: .; cdr3_aa: CASTARAYEQYF
v_call: TRBV6-5; clone_size: .; j_call: TRBJ2-5; d_call: TRBD2; cdr3_aa: CASRLAGWETQYF
v_call: TRBV4-1; clone_size: .; j_call: TRBJ1-5; d_call: .; cdr3_aa: CASSRTDARYSNQPQHF
v_call: TRBV7-2; clone_size: .; j_call: TRBJ2-7; d_call: TRBD2; cdr3_aa: CASSLPGGSYEQYF
v_call: TRBV18; clone_size: .; j_call: TRBJ1-3; d_call: TRBD1; cdr3_aa: CASSPRVGQGLSGNTIYF
v_call: TRBV27; clone_size: .; j_call: TRBJ2-4; d_call: .; cdr3_aa: CASSPLFSGTSQSKNIQYF
v_call: TRBV7-3; clone_size: .; j_call: TRBJ2-2; d_call: .; cdr3_aa: CASSLGSGTTTGELFF
v_call: TRBV6-5; clone_size: .; j_call: TRBJ2-1; d_call: .; cdr3_aa: CASSRQGGGSDEQFF
v_call: TRBV5-1; clone_size: .; j_call: TRBJ2-3; d_call: .; cdr3_aa: CASSLRPLEDTQYF
v_call: TRBV5-4; clone_size: .; j_call: TRBJ2-3; d_call: .; cdr3_aa: CASSLELGGADTQYF
v_call: TRBV7-7; clone_size: .; j_call: TRBJ2-2; d_call: .; cdr3_aa: CASSQGRDGGELFF
v_call: TRBV29-1; clone_size: .; j_call: TRBJ2-3; d_call: .; cdr3_aa: CSVEREGTDTQYF
v_call: TRBV6-4; clone_size: .; j_call: TRBJ2-3; d_call: TRBD1; cdr3_aa: CASSDSSTGGGTDTQYF
v_call: TRBV5-4; clone_size: .; j_call: TRBJ1-2; d_call: TRBD1; cdr3_aa: CASSQDRGEGIYGYTF
v_call: TRBV19; clone_size: .; j_call: TRBJ2-7; d_call: TRBD2; cdr3_aa: CASSTSGLAGPYEQYF